The clone carrying this TCR beta chain came up a few times. Its antigen is unidentified. MiXCR was run by TCRdb on the 5' RACE reads, yielding one entry per CDR3 protein. The sample lists hundreds of thousands of distinct CDR3 sequences, more than 9% occurring once. These data originate in a study of T cells after yellow fever vaccination. Study-wide results and limits: Repertoires sorted by FACS could include abundant clonotypes that are contaminants from the bulk population.

The germline V gene has CDR1 DFQATT and CDR2 SNEGSKA (reference sequence). Between the trimmed V and J ends, which lost 0 bases and 6 bases, there was a span of 9 bases. The CDR3 runs 13 residues. The sequencing used PBMCs, collected on the day of the yellow fever booster vaccination. V is TRBV20-1 and J is TRBJ2-1; D is undetermined. This clonotype originated in a man aged 30 to 45 who received the YFV17D yellow fever vaccine. The CDR3 nucleotides are TGCAGTGCTAGAGATCTGATTCCCAATGAGCAGTTCTTC. Its protein product is CSARDLIPNEQFF.